A single sample gave rise to the 9 T cell receptor beta chains below, sequenced in a study of human T cells and chemical hapten exposure. TCRdb fed the RACE reads into MiXCR, producing one record per CDR3 protein. This table holds 95,000 to 150,000 distinct CDR3 sequences, around an eighth found once. Described time point: pre-sensitization, week 0. Specified treatment: therapeutic diphenylcyclopropenone sensitization with weekly scalp DPC. The sample in question was whole blood, obtained in connection with sensitization to the hapten diphenylcyclopropenone (DPC). These receptors were obtained from a young woman with alopecia areata. Some clones in this sample may be carry-over from other donors' samples.

V is TRBV30 and J is TRBJ2-5, with D perhaps being TRBD1 or TRBD2 (5 bases each). Germline assignment: CDR1 GTSNPN and CDR2 SVGIG (reference sequence). This CDR3 is 11 amino acids long. V was shortened by 5 bases and J by 2 bases, with 6 bases between the two germline ends. The CDR3 region is CAWGGQETQYF. The CDR3 nucleotides are TGTGCCTGGGGGGGTCAAGAGACCCAGTACTTC.

This clonotype was observed a few times. This rearrangement joins TRBV21-1 to TRBJ1-5. TRBV21-1 is shown as a pseudogene. This CDR3 is built from 16 residues. DNA for the CDR3: TGTGCCAGCAGCAAAGCGAAGGAGCACATGTGGCAGCCCCAGCATTTT. The encoded protein is CASSKAKEHMWQPQHF.

The chain is built from TRBV11-3 and TRBJ2-3; tentatively, D is TRBD1 (5 bases). CDR3 length: 14 amino acids. Germline assignment: CDR1 SGHNT and CDR2 YENEEA. Trimming shortened V by 5 bases and J by 6 bases, and 15 bases separated the two germline ends. This CDR3 is CASSKGSVSDTQYF. The CDR3 DNA sequence: TGTGCCAGCAGCAAGGGGTCTGTTTCGGATACGCAGTATTTT.

This clonotype appeared many times. V usage is TRBV7-2 and J usage is TRBJ2-6; D might be TRBD2 (7 bases). Trimming cost V 5 bases and J 1 base, with 18 bases left between them. The CDR3 is 18 residues long. Germline CDR1 and CDR2: SGHTA and FQGNSA. CDR3 protein: CASSPMRGRSSGANVLTF. CDR3 bases: TGTGCCAGCAGCCCCATGCGGGGGCGAAGTTCTGGGGCCAACGTCCTGACTTTC.

The rearrangement links TRBV7-2 to TRBJ2-1, with D possibly being TRBD2 (5 bases). Germline loops: CDR1 SGHTA, CDR2 FQGNSA. Between the trimmed V and J ends, which lost 3 bases and 6 bases, there was a span of 9 bases. The CDR3 is 13 residues long. The CDR3: CASSLNGVNEQFF. CDR3 DNA sequence: TGTGCCAGCAGCTTGAACGGGGTCAATGAGCAGTTCTTC.

A few counts support this clonotype. This chain joins TRBV18 and TRBJ2-1, with 10 nucleotides matching TRBD1. Germline loops: CDR1 KGHSH, CDR2 LQKENI. V was pared by 3 bases and J by 3 bases, with 2 bases of the junction left unmatched. This CDR3 comprises 15 residues. Here the CDR3 DNA reads TGTGCCAGCTCACCCGGGACAGGGGTCTACAATGAGCAGTTCTTC. Amino acid sequence: CASSPGTGVYNEQFF.

This clonotype was seen only a few times. CDR3 in amino acids: CASSQEALTSGTDTQYF. The CDR3 DNA is TGTGCCAGCAGTCAGGAGGCTCTAACGTCTGGCACAGATACGCAGTATTTT. The genes are TRBV11-2 and TRBJ2-3; tentative D call: TRBD2 (5 bases). The germline gives CDR1 SGHAT, CDR2 FQNNGV. V was shortened by 6 bases and J by 1 base, with 20 bases between the two germline ends. This CDR3 has 17 residues.

The genes are TRBV3-1 and TRBJ1-5; D perhaps matches TRBD1 (5 bases). Trimming stripped 4 bases from V and 9 bases from J, with 10 bases between. The germline CDR1 and CDR2 sequences are LGHDT and YNNKEL (reference sequence). CDR3 length equals 12 residues. CDR3 loop: CASSRGDGPQHF. CDR3 bases: TGTGCCAGCAGCCGGGGCGATGGGCCCCAGCATTTT.

This clonotype came up many times. V is TRBV4-3 and J is TRBJ2-2; 10 bases match TRBD2. V lost 0 bases, J lost 3 bases, and 4 bases stayed unmatched. CDR3 length equals 17 residues. Germline lookup yields CDR1 LGHNA and CDR2 YSLEER. The CDR3 protein is CASSQDQGLADTGELFF. The CDR3, as DNA: TGCGCCAGCAGCCAAGATCAAGGACTAGCGGACACCGGGGAGCTGTTTTTT.